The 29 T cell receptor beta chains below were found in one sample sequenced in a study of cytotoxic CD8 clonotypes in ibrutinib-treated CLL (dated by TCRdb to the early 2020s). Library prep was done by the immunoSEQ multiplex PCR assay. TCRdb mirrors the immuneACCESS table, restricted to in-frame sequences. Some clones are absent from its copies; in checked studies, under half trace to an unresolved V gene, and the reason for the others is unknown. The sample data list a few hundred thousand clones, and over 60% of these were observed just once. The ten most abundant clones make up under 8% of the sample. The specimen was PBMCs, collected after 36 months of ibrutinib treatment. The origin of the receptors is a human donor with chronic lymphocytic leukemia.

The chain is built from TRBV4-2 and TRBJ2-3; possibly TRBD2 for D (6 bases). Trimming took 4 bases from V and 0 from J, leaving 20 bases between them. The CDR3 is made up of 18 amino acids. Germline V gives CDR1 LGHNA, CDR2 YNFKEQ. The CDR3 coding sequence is TGTGCCAGCAGCCCCAGCCGAGGCTTAGCGGAAAGCACAGATACGCAGTATTTT. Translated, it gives CASSPSRGLAESTDTQYF.

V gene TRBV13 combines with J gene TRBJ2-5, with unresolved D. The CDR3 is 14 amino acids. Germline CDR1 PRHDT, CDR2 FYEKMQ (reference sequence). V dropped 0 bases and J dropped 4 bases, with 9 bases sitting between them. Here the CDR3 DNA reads TGTGCCAGCAGCTTAGGCCAAATAGGAGAGACCCAGTACTTC. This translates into CASSLGQIGETQYF.

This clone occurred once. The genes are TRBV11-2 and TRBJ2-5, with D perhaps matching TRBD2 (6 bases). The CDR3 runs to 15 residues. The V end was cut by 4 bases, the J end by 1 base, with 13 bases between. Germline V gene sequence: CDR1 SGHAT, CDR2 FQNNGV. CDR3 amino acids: CASSSRPGAQETQYF. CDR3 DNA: TGTGCCAGCAGCTCCAGACCGGGAGCCCAAGAGACCCAGTACTTC.

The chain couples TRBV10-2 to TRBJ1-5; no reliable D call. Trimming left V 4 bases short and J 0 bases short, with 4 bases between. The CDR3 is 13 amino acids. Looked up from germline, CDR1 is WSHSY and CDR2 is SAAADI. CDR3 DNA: TGCGCCAGCAGTGTGGATAGCAATCAGCCCCAGCATTTT. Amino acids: CASSVDSNQPQHF.

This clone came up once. This CDR3 reads CASSPWGGRYEQYF. The CDR3 region has the DNA TGTGCCAGCAGCCCATGGGGAGGGCGCTACGAGCAGTACTTC. The chain uses TRBV11-2 and TRBJ2-7; 7 positions agree with TRBD2. CDR3 length: 14 residues. Germline CDR1 reads SGHAT; CDR2 reads FQNNGV. J was trimmed by 3 bases and V by 5 bases; bases with no gene match: 7. Using reference TRBV11-2 and TRBJ2-7 for the parts outside the CDR3, the full variable domain is EAGVAQSPRYKIIEKRQSVAFWCNPISGHATLYWYQQILGQGPKLLIQFQNNGVVDDSQLPKDRFSAERLKGVDSTLKIQPAKLEDSAVYLCASSPWGGRYEQYFGPGTRLTVT.

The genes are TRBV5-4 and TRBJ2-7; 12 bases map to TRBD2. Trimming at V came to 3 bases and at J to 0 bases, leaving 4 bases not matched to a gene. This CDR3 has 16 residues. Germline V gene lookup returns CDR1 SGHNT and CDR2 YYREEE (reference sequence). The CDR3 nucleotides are TGTGCCAGCAGCTCTGGACTAGCGGGATACTCCTACGAGCAGTACTTC. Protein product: CASSSGLAGYSYEQYF.

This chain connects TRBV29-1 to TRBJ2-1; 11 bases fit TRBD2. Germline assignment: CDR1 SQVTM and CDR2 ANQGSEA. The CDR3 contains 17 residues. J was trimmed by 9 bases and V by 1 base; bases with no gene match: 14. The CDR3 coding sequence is TGCAGCGTTGAAGCCAGACCCATAACTAGCGGGAGCGCTGAGCAGTTCTTC. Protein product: CSVEARPITSGSAEQFF.

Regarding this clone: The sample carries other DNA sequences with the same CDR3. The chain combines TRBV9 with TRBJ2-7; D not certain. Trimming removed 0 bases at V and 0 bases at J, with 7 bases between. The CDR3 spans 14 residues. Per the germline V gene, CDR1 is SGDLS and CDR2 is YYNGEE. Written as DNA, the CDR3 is TGTGCCAGCAGCGTAGGGGCAGGCTCCTACGAGCAGTACTTC. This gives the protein CASSVGAGSYEQYF.

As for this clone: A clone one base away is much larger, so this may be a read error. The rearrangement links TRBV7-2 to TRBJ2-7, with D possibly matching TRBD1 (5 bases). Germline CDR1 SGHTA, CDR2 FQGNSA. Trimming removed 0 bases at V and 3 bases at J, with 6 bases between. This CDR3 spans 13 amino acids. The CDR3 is CASSLAQGYEQYF. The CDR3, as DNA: TGTGCCAGCAGCTTAGCGCAGGGCTACGAGCAGTACTTC.

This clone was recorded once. The CDR3 DNA sequence: TGTGCCAGCTCACCCAATTTTAGTTTGCAGCCCCAGCATTTT. Its protein product is CASSPNFSLQPQHF. The V and J genes are TRBV18 and TRBJ1-5; D gene unclear. Trimming stripped 3 bases from V and 7 bases from J, with 13 bases between. The CDR3 extends over 14 amino acids. Germline V lookup: CDR1 KGHSH, CDR2 LQKENI.

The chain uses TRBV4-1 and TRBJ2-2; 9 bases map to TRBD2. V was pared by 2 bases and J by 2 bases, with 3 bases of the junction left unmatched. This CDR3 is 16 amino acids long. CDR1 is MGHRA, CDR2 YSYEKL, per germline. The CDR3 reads CASSQLSGGNTGELFF. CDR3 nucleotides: TGCGCCAGCAGCCAACTTAGCGGGGGAAACACCGGGGAGCTGTTTTTT.

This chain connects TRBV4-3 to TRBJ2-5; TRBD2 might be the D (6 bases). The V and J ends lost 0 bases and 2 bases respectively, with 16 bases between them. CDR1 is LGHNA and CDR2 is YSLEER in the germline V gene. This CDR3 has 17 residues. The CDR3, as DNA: TGCGCCAGCAGCCAAGATCGCGGGGCGGCGCGGCAAGAGACCCAGTACTTC. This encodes CASSQDRGAARQETQYF.

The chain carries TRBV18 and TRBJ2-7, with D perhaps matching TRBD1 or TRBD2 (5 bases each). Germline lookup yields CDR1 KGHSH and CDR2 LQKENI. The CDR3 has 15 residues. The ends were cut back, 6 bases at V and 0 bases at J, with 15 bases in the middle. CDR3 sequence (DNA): TGTGCCAGCTCTCCCCGGGGACCTAGCTCCTACGAGCAGTACTTC. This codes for CASSPRGPSSYEQYF.

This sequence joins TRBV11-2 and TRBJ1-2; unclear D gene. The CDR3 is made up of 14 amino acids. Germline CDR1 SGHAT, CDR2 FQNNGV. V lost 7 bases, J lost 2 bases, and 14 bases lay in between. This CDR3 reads CASTSINGNYGYTF. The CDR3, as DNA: TGTGCCAGCACCTCCATCAATGGAAACTATGGCTACACCTTC.

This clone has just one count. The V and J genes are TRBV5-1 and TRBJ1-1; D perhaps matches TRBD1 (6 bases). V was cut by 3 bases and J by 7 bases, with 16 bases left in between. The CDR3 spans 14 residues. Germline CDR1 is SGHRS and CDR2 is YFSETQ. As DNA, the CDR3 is TGCGCCAGCAGCTCCGGAGGGACACACCTTGAAGCTTTCTTT. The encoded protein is CASSSGGTHLEAFF.

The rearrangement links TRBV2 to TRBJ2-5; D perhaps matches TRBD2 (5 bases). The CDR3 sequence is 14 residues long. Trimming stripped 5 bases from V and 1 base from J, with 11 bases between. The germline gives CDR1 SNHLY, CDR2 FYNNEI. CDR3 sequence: CASSPGLFQETQYF. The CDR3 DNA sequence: TGTGCCAGCAGTCCCGGACTTTTCCAAGAGACCCAGTACTTC.

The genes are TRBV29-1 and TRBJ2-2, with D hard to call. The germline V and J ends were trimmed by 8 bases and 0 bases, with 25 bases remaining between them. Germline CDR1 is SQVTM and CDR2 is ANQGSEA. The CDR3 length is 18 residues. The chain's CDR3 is CSPPRKNCVRANTGELFF. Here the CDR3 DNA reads TGCAGCCCTCCTAGAAAAAATTGCGTCAGAGCGAACACCGGGGAGCTGTTTTTT.

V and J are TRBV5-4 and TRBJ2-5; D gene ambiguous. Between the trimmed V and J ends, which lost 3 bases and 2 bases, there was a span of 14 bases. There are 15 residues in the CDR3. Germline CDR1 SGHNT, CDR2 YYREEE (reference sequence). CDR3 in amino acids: CASSWGSRLQETQYF. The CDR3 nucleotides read TGTGCCAGCAGCTGGGGATCCCGCCTTCAAGAGACCCAGTACTTC.

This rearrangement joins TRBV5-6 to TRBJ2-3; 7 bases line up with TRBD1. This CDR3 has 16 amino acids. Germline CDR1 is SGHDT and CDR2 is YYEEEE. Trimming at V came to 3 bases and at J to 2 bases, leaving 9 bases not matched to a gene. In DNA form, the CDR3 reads TGTGCCAGCAGCTCCTCGGACAGGCCGTTCACAGATACGCAGTATTTT. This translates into CASSSSDRPFTDTQYF. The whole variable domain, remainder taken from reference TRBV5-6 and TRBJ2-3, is DAGVTQSPTHLIKTRGQQVTLRCSPKSGHDTVSWYQQALGQGPQFIFQYYEEEERQRGNFPDRFSGHQFPNYSSELNVNALLLGDSALYLCASSSSDRPFTDTQYFGPGTRLTVL.

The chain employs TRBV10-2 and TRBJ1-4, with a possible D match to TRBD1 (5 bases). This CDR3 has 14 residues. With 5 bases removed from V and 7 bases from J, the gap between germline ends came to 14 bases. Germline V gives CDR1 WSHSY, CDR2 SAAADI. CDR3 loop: CASSPPGWGEKLFF. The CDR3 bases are TGCGCCAGCAGTCCTCCAGGGTGGGGTGAAAAACTGTTTTTT.

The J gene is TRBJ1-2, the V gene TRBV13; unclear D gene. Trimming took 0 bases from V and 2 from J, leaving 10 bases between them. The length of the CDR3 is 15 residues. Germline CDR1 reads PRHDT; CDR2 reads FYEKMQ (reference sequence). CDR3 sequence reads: CASSLGPEVNYGYTF. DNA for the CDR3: TGTGCCAGCAGCTTAGGACCCGAAGTGAACTATGGCTACACCTTC.

This CDR3 is CASSSLSHYEQYF. In DNA form, the CDR3 reads TGTGCCAGCAGCTCCCTCTCTCACTACGAGCAGTACTTC. The J gene is TRBJ2-7, the V gene TRBV7-6, with D uncertain. CDR3 length equals 13 residues. V gave up 4 bases and J gave up 3 bases, with 10 bases separating them. Germline assignment: CDR1 SGHVS and CDR2 FNYEAQ.

This CDR3 reads CASSEPRGGLAGGLEQYF. The CDR3, as DNA: TGTGCCAGCAGTGAACCCCGGGGTGGACTAGCGGGGGGCTTAGAGCAGTACTTC. This sequence joins TRBV6-1 and TRBJ2-7; 14 bases are a match to TRBD2. The CDR3 runs 18 residues. Unmatched junction bases numbered 13, after V lost 2 bases and J lost 7 bases. Germline V gives CDR1 MNHNS, CDR2 SASEGT.

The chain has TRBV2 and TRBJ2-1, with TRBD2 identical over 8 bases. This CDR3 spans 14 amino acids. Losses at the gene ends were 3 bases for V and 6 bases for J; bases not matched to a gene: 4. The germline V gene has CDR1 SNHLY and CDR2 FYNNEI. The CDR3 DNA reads TGTGCCAGCAGTGAGAGACTAGCGTCCAATGAGCAGTTCTTC. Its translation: CASSERLASNEQFF.

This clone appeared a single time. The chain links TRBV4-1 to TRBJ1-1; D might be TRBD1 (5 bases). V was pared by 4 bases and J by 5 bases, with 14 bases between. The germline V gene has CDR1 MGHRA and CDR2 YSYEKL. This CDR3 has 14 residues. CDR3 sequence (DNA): TGCGCCAGCAGCCGCCTTGGGGCGGAGACTGAAGCTTTCTTT. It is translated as CASSRLGAETEAFF.

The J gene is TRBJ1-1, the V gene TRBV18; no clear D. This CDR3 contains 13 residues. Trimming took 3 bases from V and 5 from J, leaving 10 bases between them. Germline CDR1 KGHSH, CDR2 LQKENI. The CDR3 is CASSPGPATEAFF. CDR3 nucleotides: TGTGCCAGCTCACCCGGCCCAGCGACTGAAGCTTTCTTT.

The CDR3 sequence: CASSEDLGQPQHF. CDR3 nucleotides: TGTGCCAGCAGTGAAGATTTGGGTCAGCCCCAGCATTTT. The chain links TRBV2 to TRBJ1-5; D is unclear. This CDR3 is 13 amino acids long. Germline lookup yields CDR1 SNHLY and CDR2 FYNNEI. The V gene lost 1 base and the J gene lost 6 bases, with 7 bases spanning the gap.

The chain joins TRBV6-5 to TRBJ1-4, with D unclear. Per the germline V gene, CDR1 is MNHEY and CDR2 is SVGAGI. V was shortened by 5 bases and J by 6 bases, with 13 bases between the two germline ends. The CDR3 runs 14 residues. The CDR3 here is CASSLGRNYEKLFF. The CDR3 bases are TGTGCCAGCAGTCTTGGCAGGAATTATGAAAAACTGTTTTTT.

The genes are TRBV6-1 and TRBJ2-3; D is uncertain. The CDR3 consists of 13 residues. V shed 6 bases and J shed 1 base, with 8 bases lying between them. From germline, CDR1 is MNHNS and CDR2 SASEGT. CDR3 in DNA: TGTGCCAGCAGAAAGGGTCGCACAGATACGCAGTATTTT. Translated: CASRKGRTDTQYF.